The next 27 T cell receptor beta chains were all read from a single sample in a study of beta chain features in type 1 diabetes. Expressed TCRB transcripts were sequenced because the isolated RNA had all been reverse transcribed beforehand. Assay used: immunoSEQ multiplex PCR; TCRdb lists only in-frame clones, some missing. The profile shows about 110,000 clones, 40% of them singletons. Specimen: stem cell memory CD4+ T cells from blood. The source is a woman in her late teens or twenties in good health.

In this sample, this clone turned up a few times. The chain combines TRBV19 with TRBJ2-7; D remains unclear. This CDR3 has 12 amino acids. Trimming removed 6 bases from V and 3 bases from J, with 9 bases in between. Per germline, CDR1 LNHDA and CDR2 SQIVND (reference sequence). The CDR3 DNA sequence: TGTGCCAGTAGCCCCCCGTACTACGAGCAGTACTTC. It translates to CASSPPYYEQYF.

This CDR3 is CAISESQNSPLHF. The CDR3 nucleotides are TGTGCCATCAGTGAGTCGCAGAATTCACCCCTCCACTTT. The chain joins TRBV10-3 to TRBJ1-6; no clear D. The CDR3 has 13 residues. Germline V gives CDR1 ENHRY, CDR2 SYGVKD. The germline V and J ends were trimmed by 0 bases and 7 bases, with 4 bases remaining between them.

The chain is built from TRBV18 and TRBJ1-1; 8 bases line up with TRBD1. The CDR3 sequence is 15 residues long. Germline V gene lookup returns CDR1 KGHSH and CDR2 LQKENI. V was pared by 2 bases and J by 0 bases, with 2 bases of the junction left unmatched. The CDR3 loop reads CASSPGQGLNTEAFF. For the CDR3, the DNA is TGTGCCAGCTCACCAGGACAGGGTTTGAACACTGAAGCTTTCTTT.

The chain combines TRBV16 with TRBJ1-2, with a weak D call TRBD1 (5 bases). CDR1 and CDR2 (germline): KGHSY, FQNENV. Trimming shortened V by 6 bases and J by 3 bases, and 11 bases separated the two germline ends. The CDR3 totals 13 residues. CDR3 in DNA: TGTGCCAGCAGTCCTTCAGGGTACTATGGCTACACCTTC. Translating it yields CASSPSGYYGYTF.

The chain combines TRBV5-1 with TRBJ2-1; 9 nucleotides align to TRBD1. V trimming: 2 bases; J trimming: 6 bases; junction bases outside the gene matches: 6. Germline-derived CDR1 and CDR2 are SGHRS and YFSETQ. The CDR3 contains 15 residues. This chain's CDR3 is CASSFAGTGTNEQFF. In DNA, the CDR3 is TGCGCCAGCAGCTTCGCCGGGACAGGGACCAATGAGCAGTTCTTC.

This clone was counted a few times. The chain is built from TRBV27 and TRBJ2-1; D unclear. The V end lost 1 base, the J end lost 4 bases, and 11 bases lay between the germline ends. The CDR3 spans 15 residues. Germline CDR1 is MNHEY and CDR2 is SMNVEV (reference sequence). In DNA, the CDR3 is TGTGCCAGCAGTTTATTGAGTAGCTGGTACAATGAGCAGTTCTTC. Protein: CASSLLSSWYNEQFF.

This clone was picked up a small number of times. The gene calls are TRBV28 and TRBJ1-1; TRBD1 might be the D (6 bases). Trimming removed 7 bases at V and 10 bases at J, with 16 bases between. The CDR3 contains 12 residues. Germline lookup yields CDR1 MDHEN and CDR2 SYDVKM. The CDR3 nucleotides are TGTGCCAGCACTGCGACAGGTCTAGGAGCTTTCTTT. Its translation is CASTATGLGAFF.

This clone showed up just a few times. This chain connects TRBV9 to TRBJ2-2; D gene uncertain. The germline gives CDR1 SGDLS, CDR2 YYNGEE. The CDR3 runs to 13 residues. Trimming took off 0 bases at V and 5 bases at J, with 5 bases between the two ends. The CDR3 region has the DNA TGTGCCAGCAGCGTAGGAGGTACCGGGGAGCTGTTTTTT. It encodes CASSVGGTGELFF.

V is TRBV6-4 and J is TRBJ1-4, with a possible D match to TRBD1 (5 bases). The germline V gene has CDR1 MRHNA and CDR2 SNTAGT. V was trimmed by 3 bases and J by 8 bases, leaving 10 bases between them. The CDR3 is 13 amino acids. This chain's CDR3 is CASSDRAGEKLFF. Written as DNA, the CDR3 is TGTGCCAGCAGTGATCGGGCAGGGGAAAAACTGTTTTTT.

The V gene is TRBV28, the J gene TRBJ2-7, with D uncertain. The V end was cut by 2 bases, the J end by 2 bases, with 10 bases between. The germline CDR1 and CDR2 sequences are MDHEN and SYDVKM. CDR3 length: 14 residues. The CDR3 protein is CASSLGVFPYEQYF. DNA of the CDR3: TGTGCCAGCAGTTTAGGAGTATTCCCCTACGAGCAGTACTTC.

The chain employs TRBV29-1 and TRBJ1-2; 7 bases align to TRBD1. V lost 6 bases and J lost 10; bases outside the gene matches: 17. CDR3 length: 14 residues. The germline CDR1 and CDR2 sequences are SQVTM and ANQGSEA. Written as DNA, the CDR3 is TGCAGCGTCGACAGGGATCGAAACGCGGGATCCTACACCTTC. Amino acids: CSVDRDRNAGSYTF.

The sample holds a few counts of this clone. J is TRBJ1-1 and V is TRBV29-1; tentatively, D is TRBD1 (5 bases). Per germline, CDR1 SQVTM and CDR2 ANQGSEA. Deletions cut 6 bases from V and 5 bases from J, with 16 bases between. The CDR3 has 13 residues. CDR3 sequence: CSVEEGRATEAFF. The CDR3 DNA follows: TGCAGCGTCGAGGAGGGGAGGGCGACTGAAGCTTTCTTT.

In its sample, this clone was seen a few times. The chain combines TRBV25-1 with TRBJ2-1, with 10 bases lining up with TRBD2. The CDR3 spans 15 residues. Looked up from germline, CDR1 is MGHDK and CDR2 is SYGVNS. V lost 1 base, J lost 8 bases, and 5 bases stayed unmatched. Written as DNA, the CDR3 is TGTGCCAGCAGTGAATCGGCTAGCGGGAGCGATGAGCAGTTCTTC. It is translated as CASSESASGSDEQFF.

This clone has more than one count but fewer than ten. This sequence joins TRBV29-1 and TRBJ1-1; 7 bases are shared with TRBD1. CDR3 length: 14 amino acids. Trimming removed 6 bases from V and 5 bases from J; junction bases left unmatched: 12. Germline CDR1 and CDR2: SQVTM and ANQGSEA. CDR3 nucleotides: TGCAGCGTAGCGAAGGGGGCAAGGAGGACTGAAGCTTTCTTT. It codes for CSVAKGARRTEAFF.

The V and J genes are TRBV5-1 and TRBJ1-1; D gene ambiguous. Looked up from germline, CDR1 is SGHRS and CDR2 is YFSETQ. V was clipped by 3 bases and J by 1 base, with 10 bases between them. The CDR3 runs 14 residues. CDR3 sequence: CASSSQTQNTEAFF. DNA for the CDR3: TGCGCCAGCAGCTCACAAACCCAGAACACTGAAGCTTTCTTT.

V and J are TRBV27 and TRBJ2-1; a possible D gene is TRBD2 (5 bases). V was shortened by 1 base and J by 9 bases, with 13 bases between the two germline ends. The CDR3 is made up of 14 amino acids. Germline V lookup: CDR1 MNHEY, CDR2 SMNVEV (reference sequence). The chain's CDR3 is CASSLFGVEGEQFF. CDR3 DNA sequence: TGTGCCAGCAGTTTATTTGGGGTTGAGGGTGAGCAGTTCTTC.

This clone was counted a few times. The sample carries other DNA sequences with the same CDR3. Here the CDR3 reads CASSPTGNTEAFF. DNA for the CDR3: TGTGCCAGCTCACCAACAGGGAACACTGAAGCTTTCTTT. The chain uses TRBV18 and TRBJ1-1; perhaps TRBD1 as D (5 bases). Germline V gives CDR1 KGHSH, CDR2 LQKENI. Trimming cost V 2 bases and J 1 base, with 5 bases left between them. The CDR3 is made up of 13 amino acids.

V gene TRBV6-6 combines with J gene TRBJ1-5; the match to TRBD1 covers 9 bases. The CDR3 is 15 residues long. The V gene's germline CDR1 is MNHNY and CDR2 SVGAGI (reference sequence). The trim removed 6 bases at V and 2 bases at J, leaving 5 bases unmatched. The CDR3 here is CASSQQGAGNQPQHF. The CDR3 region has the DNA TGTGCCAGCAGCCAACAGGGGGCTGGCAATCAGCCCCAGCATTTT.

This clone was seen more than once but under ten times. This sequence joins TRBV19 and TRBJ2-2; D possibly corresponds to TRBD1 (7 bases). The CDR3 covers 15 residues. Trimming pared 3 bases from V and 3 bases from J, leaving 11 bases between. CDR1 and CDR2 (germline): LNHDA, SQIVND (reference sequence). The CDR3 DNA sequence: TGTGCCAGTAGTATCTCAGGGGGGTACACCGGGGAGCTGTTTTTT. This translates into CASSISGGYTGELFF.

In its sample, this clone was seen a few times. The chain recombines TRBV28 with TRBJ2-1, with 14 bases aligning to TRBD2. Trimming took 6 bases from V and 3 from J; bases not matched to a gene: 16. Looked up from germline, CDR1 is MDHEN and CDR2 is SYDVKM. This CDR3 region has 20 residues. The CDR3 region has the DNA TGTGCCAGCAGGACCCGACCGGGACTAGCGGGAGAGAGGGACTACAATGAGCAGTTCTTC. Protein sequence: CASRTRPGLAGERDYNEQFF.

This clone was seen only a few times. The V gene is TRBV5-4, the J gene TRBJ2-1; 7 bases are shared with TRBD2. J gave up 0 bases and V 4 bases, and 4 bases lay outside the gene matches. Germline V gives CDR1 SGHNT, CDR2 YYREEE (reference sequence). The CDR3 spans 15 residues. Here the CDR3 DNA reads TGTGCCAGCAGCCTCGGGGGGAGCTCCTACAATGAGCAGTTCTTC. It encodes CASSLGGSSYNEQFF.

The chain couples TRBV7-9 to TRBJ1-5; TRBD1 matches 7 bases. Trimming took 5 bases from V and 1 from J; bases not matched to a gene: 5. The CDR3 is made up of 15 amino acids. The germline CDR1 and CDR2 sequences are SEHNR and FQNEAQ (reference sequence). CDR3 DNA: TGTGCCAGCAGCCCGGGACAGACGAGCAATCAGCCCCAGCATTTT. Translated: CASSPGQTSNQPQHF.

This clone was counted only a few times. This chain links TRBV6-6 with TRBJ1-1; possibly TRBD1 for D (5 bases). The V gene lost 3 bases and the J gene lost 6 bases, with 14 bases spanning the gap. The CDR3 runs to 14 residues. Germline V gene data show CDR1 as MNHNY and CDR2 as SVGAGI (reference sequence). The CDR3 region has the DNA TGTGCCAGCAGTTATATGCCAGGGAGGCCTGAAGCTTTCTTT. Translated: CASSYMPGRPEAFF.

The rearrangement uses TRBV7-8 and TRBJ1-5; D is perhaps TRBD1 (6 bases). The CDR3 is 14 residues long. Trimming removed 5 bases from V and 6 bases from J, with 14 bases in between. Germline CDR1 and CDR2: SGHVS and FQNEAQ. The CDR3 sequence is CASSLYRDGQPQHF. The CDR3 DNA sequence: TGTGCCAGCAGCCTTTACAGGGATGGTCAGCCCCAGCATTTT.

The V call is TRBV27, the J call TRBJ2-3; no clear D gene. CDR1 and CDR2 (germline): MNHEY, SMNVEV (reference sequence). CDR3 length: 15 amino acids. V shed 3 bases and J shed 0 bases, with 10 bases lying between them. CDR3 amino acids: CASSFRGRSTDTQYF. The DNA for the CDR3 is TGTGCCAGCAGTTTCAGAGGCCGGAGCACAGATACGCAGTATTTT.

The table lists this clone with a few counts. The rearrangement joins TRBV6-6 to TRBJ2-7; D is unclear. This CDR3 is 12 amino acids long. Looked up from germline, CDR1 is MNHNY and CDR2 is SVGAGI (reference sequence). Trimming stripped 8 bases from V and 3 bases from J, with 11 bases between. The CDR3 coding sequence is TGTGCCAGCGGTCCGAGAGGCTACGAGCAGTACTTC. It is translated as CASGPRGYEQYF.

The chain employs TRBV29-1 and TRBJ2-5; possibly TRBD1 for D (8 bases). Germline V lookup: CDR1 SQVTM, CDR2 ANQGSEA. Trimming cost V 7 bases and J 5 bases, with 29 bases left between them. There are 17 residues in the CDR3. The CDR3 DNA follows: TGCAGCGCCCGGGGGGCAGGGGGCGTAATTTATTCGGAGACCCAGTACTTC. Its protein is CSARGAGGVIYSETQYF.